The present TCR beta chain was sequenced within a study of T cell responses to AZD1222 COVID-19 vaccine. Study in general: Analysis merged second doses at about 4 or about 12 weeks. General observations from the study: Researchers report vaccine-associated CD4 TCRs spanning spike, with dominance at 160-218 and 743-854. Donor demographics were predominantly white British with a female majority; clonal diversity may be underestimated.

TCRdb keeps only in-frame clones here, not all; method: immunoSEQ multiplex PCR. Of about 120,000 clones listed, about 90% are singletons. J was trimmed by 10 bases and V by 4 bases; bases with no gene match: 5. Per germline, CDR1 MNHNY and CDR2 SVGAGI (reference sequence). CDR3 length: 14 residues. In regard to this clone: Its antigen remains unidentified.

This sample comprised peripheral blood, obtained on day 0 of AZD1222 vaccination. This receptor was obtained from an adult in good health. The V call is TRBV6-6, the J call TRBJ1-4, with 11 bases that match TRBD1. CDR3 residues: CASSWDRGRGKLFF. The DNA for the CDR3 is TGTGCCAGCAGTTGGGACAGGGGGAGGGGAAAACTGTTTTTT.